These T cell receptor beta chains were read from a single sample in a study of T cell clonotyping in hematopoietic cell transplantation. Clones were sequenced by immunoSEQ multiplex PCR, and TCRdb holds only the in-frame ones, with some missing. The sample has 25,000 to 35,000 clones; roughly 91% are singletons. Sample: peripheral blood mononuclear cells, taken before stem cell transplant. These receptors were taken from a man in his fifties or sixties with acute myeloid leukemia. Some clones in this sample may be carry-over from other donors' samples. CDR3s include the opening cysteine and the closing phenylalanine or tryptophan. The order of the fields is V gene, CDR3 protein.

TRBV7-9 CASSLPRRGPNTEAFF
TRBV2 CASSEGGSGGYF
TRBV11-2 CASSFGLAGLSYEQYF
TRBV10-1 CASSPGTSRSNEQFF
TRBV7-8 CASSLRTNLNTGELFF
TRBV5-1 CASSLTVNTGELFF
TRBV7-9 CASSPGGSSPLHF
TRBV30 CAWSGSNYGYTF
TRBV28 CASSPPIYGYTF
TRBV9 CASSVVIGSGYTF
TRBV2 CASSVDIDRGGTEAFF
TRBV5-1 CASSRDYTDTQYF
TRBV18 CASSPRGGGEEKLFF
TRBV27 CASSQGKDLYEQYF
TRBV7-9 CASRRPGGGMNTEAFF
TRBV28 CASSFLTGTGGVLSNQPQHF
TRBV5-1 CASSLARASGQNTEAFF
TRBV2 CASSAVWDYEQYF
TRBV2 CASSRQGPDYGYTF
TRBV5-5 CASSLRGSNQPQHF
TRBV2 CASSPLAGGADTQYF
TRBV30 CAWSVPRGGRSTGELFF
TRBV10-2 CASSASQGETQYF
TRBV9 CASSMSGRPYEQYF
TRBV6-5 CASRNLDRGHTEAFF
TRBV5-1 CASSLYSEPTDTQYF
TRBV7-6 CASSQTGGGETQYF
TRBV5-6 CASSLEQGISEAFF
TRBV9 CASSVDRGGYGYTF
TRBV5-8 CASSLLDPRRRQYF
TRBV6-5 CASSFPPGQFF
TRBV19 CASSSGTPYSNQPQHF
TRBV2 CASSAVPVRGTQYF
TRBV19 CASSIPRGDGYTF
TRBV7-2 CASSSTRDRWASGNTIYF
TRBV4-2 CASSLRSGYGYTF
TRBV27 CASSPPGGHYGYTF
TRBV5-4 CASSWKQGGETQYF
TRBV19 CASSIFGTADYEQYF
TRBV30 CAWSAGQGGNYGYTF
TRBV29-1 CSFRRLTGELFF
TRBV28 CASRMGGVPARHEKLFF
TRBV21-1 CASTHSRGRLHEQYF
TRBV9 CASSVDGVSLGTDTQYF
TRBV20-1 CSATSRKAFF
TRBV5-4 CASSPPGLAGAGQFF
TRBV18 CASSPQRDNADTQYF
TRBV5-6 CASSLGGSNEQYF
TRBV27 CASSPRENYGYTF
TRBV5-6 CASSLDNPATYEQYF
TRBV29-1 CSGKESLAGTTSTNEQFF
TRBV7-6 CASSLFSSSGYTDTQYF
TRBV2 CASRAHYGYTF
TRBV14 CASSQDPGTEAFF
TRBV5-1 CASSTNTEAFF